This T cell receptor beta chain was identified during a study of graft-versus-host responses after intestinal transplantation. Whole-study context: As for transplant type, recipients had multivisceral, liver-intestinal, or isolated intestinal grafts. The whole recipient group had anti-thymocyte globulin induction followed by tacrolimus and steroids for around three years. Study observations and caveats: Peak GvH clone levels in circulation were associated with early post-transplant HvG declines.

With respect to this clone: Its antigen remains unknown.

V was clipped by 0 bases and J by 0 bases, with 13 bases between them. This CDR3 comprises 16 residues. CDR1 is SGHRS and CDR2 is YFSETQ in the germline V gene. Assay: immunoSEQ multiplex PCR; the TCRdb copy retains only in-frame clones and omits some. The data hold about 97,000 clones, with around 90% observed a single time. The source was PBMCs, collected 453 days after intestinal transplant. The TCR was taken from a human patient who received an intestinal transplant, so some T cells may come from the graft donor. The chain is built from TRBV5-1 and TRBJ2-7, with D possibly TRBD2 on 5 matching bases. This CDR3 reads CASSLGGLSSSYEQYF. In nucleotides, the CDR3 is TGCGCCAGCAGCTTGGGCGGACTCTCGAGCTCCTACGAGCAGTACTTC. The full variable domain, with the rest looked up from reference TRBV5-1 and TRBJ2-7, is KAGVTQTPRYLIKTRGQQVTLSCSPISGHRSVSWYQQTPGQGLQFLFEYFSETQRNKGNFPGRFSGRQFSNSRSEMNVSTLELGDSALYLCASSLGGLSSSYEQYFGPGTRLTVT.